This T cell receptor beta chain was sequenced for a study of CXCR3-negative and CXCR3-positive naive CD8 T cells (dated 2019 in TCRdb). Looking at the study overall: About 135 million TRB reads were obtained in total, roughly 1.5 +/- 0.3 million reads per library. Data from under 12 donors, pooled across two independent experiments, went into the diversity and physicochemical repertoire analyses. TRBV-TRBJ cluster analysis included naive subsets from five or six donors and memory cells from 3 donors.

Sequencing was carried out with a NextSeq 550. The Human TCR Profiling Kit (MiLaboratory) was used to make UMI-labeled 5' RACE TRB cDNA libraries. cDNA synthesis used the entire amount of extracted RNA, and PCR amplification then used the entire amount of cDNA produced. Libraries were prepared in parallel with an identical number of PCR cycles. For the original study's pipeline: With a minimum of two reads required per UMI, MIGEC and MiXCR pulled out about 50,000 +/- 10,000 unique UMI-labeled TRB cDNA molecules from each library. On average, each library contained approximately 40,000 +/- 10,000 functional in-frame TRB CDR3 nucleotide clonotypes without stop codons. After downsampling to 5000 UMI-labeled TRB molecules per sample, diversity metrics, including normalized Shannon-Wiener and Chao1, were computed in VDJtools. VDJtools computed clonotype-size-weighted physicochemical properties of the central five CDR3 residues: interaction energy, strength, volume and Kidera factor 4. Through TCRdb reprocessing, the reads give one entry per CDR3 protein sequence; DNA is omitted. The V and J calls reflect TCRdb's pipeline rather than the authors' work. The table for this sample lists under 9,500 distinct CDR3 sequences. Approximately 1% of the sample is in the top ten clones.

The full study reports these points: Similar TRBV-TRBJ usage was shown by naive CXCR3-negative and CXCR3-positive cells from the same donor, whereas distinct patterns were shown by memory cells. CXCR3 expression partially decreased after cryopreservation, so most assays used freshly isolated PBMCs. Repertoire diversity was comparably high in both naive subsets but much lower in memory CD8+ T cells. Surface CD5, linked to self-reactivity in mice, was comparable between naive subsets; TCR interaction strength was therefore also inferred from TRB CDR3 physicochemical properties. TRB CDR3s from CXCR3-positive naive cells showed higher hydrophobicity (lower Kidera factor 4), lower energy, and higher strength and volume indices than CXCR3-negative naive cells.

Concerning this clonotype: It has no known antigen specificity.

CDR1 SEHNR and CDR2 FQNEAQ were looked up in the germline V gene (reference sequence). The CDR3 covers 18 residues, taking in both the cysteine and the phenylalanine. DNA was not recorded. Each CD8+ T cell subset was flow-sorted in triplicate, and some 310,000 cells per subset were placed directly into RLT lysis buffer. To exclude memory contaminants, naive CD8+ T cells were stringently defined as CD45RO-CCR7+CD27+CD95-. Peripheral blood mononuclear cells were isolated from buffy coats by standard density gradient centrifugation. A FACSAria III was used to flow-sort naive CXCR3-negative and CXCR3-positive CD8+ T cells. Total RNA was extracted from sorted cells with an RNeasy Mini Kit.

The chain employs TRBV7-9 and TRBJ2-3; TCRdb reports TRBD2, a call that lacks DNA to check it against. Sequenced material: naive CXCR3- CD8+ T cells from blood. The cell subset or site label of this sample denotes: CD45RO-CCR7+CD27+CD95- naive CD8+ T cells lacking CXCR3 (TNR3-). The source of this sequence is a human donor in good health. Some clones in this sample may be carry-over from other donors' samples. The CDR3 sequence is CASSLATSGRVGADTQYF.